These T cell receptor beta chains were read from a single sample in a study of siplizumab effects on memory and regulatory T cells. Using immunoSEQ multiplex PCR, the repertoire was profiled, and TCRdb retains in-frame clones only, with some absent. Of 8,500 to 10,000 clones listed, approximately 42% are singletons. What these receptors recognize is not known. Specimen: CFSE-low (dividing) CD4+ T cells sorted from an allogeneic mixed lymphocyte reaction. The origin of the receptors is a human donor in good health; the cells came from an allogeneic mixed lymphocyte reaction. The CDR3 runs from the conserved cysteine through the conserved F or W. Each record gives: D gene, clone size, V gene, J gene, CDR3 DNA, CDR3 protein. A D gene is named only where the DNA matches it firmly. Rows give clone size only sometimes, using once, few, many, or a class for an expanded clone.

d_call: NA
clone_size: few
v_call: TRBV12-5
j_call: TRBJ2-1
cdr3_nt: TGTGCTAGTGGTTTGCTAAACGGAGCCGCAGGCAATGAGCAGTTCTTC
cdr3_aa: CASGLLNGAAGNEQFF

d_call: NA
clone_size: NA
v_call: TRBV7-6
j_call: TRBJ2-1
cdr3_nt: TGTGCCAGCAGCGAGGACCATGAGCAGTTCTTC
cdr3_aa: CASSEDHEQFF

d_call: NA
clone_size: few
v_call: TRBV25-1
j_call: TRBJ1-1
cdr3_nt: TGTGCCAGCAGCTTGACAGTGAACACTGAAGCTTTCTTT
cdr3_aa: CASSLTVNTEAFF

d_call: TRBD1
clone_size: NA
v_call: TRBV6-9
j_call: TRBJ1-3
cdr3_nt: TGTGCCAGCAGTTACTCCCGGACAGGGGGAAACACCATATATTTT
cdr3_aa: CASSYSRTGGNTIYF

d_call: TRBD2
clone_size: NA
v_call: TRBV5-1
j_call: TRBJ2-2
cdr3_nt: TGCGCCAGCAGCCGCCTGACTAGCGGGAGCTCCACCGGGGAGCTGTTTTTT
cdr3_aa: CASSRLTSGSSTGELFF

d_call: TRBD2
clone_size: NA
v_call: TRBV18
j_call: TRBJ2-3
cdr3_nt: TGTGCCAGCTCCCCGGGGATAGCGGGAGTTCAAGATACGCAGTATTTT
cdr3_aa: CASSPGIAGVQDTQYF

d_call: TRBD1
clone_size: NA
v_call: TRBV6-1
j_call: TRBJ2-1
cdr3_nt: TGTGCCAGCGGGACAGGGGGAAGGTCCTACAATGAGCAGTTCTTC
cdr3_aa: CASGTGGRSYNEQFF

d_call: TRBD2
clone_size: medium-sized
v_call: TRBV7-8
j_call: TRBJ2-7
cdr3_nt: TGTGCCAGCAGCTTATTTTCCGGGACTAGCTACGAGCAGTACTTC
cdr3_aa: CASSLFSGTSYEQYF

d_call: NA
clone_size: medium-sized
v_call: TRBV18
j_call: TRBJ1-5
cdr3_nt: TGTGCCAGCTCAGCTCAGTATAGCAATCAGCCCCAGCATTTT
cdr3_aa: CASSAQYSNQPQHF

d_call: NA
clone_size: medium-sized
v_call: TRBV5-1
j_call: TRBJ2-7
cdr3_nt: TGCGCCAGCAGCTTGGGGCAGGATTTCCACGAGCAGTACTTC
cdr3_aa: CASSLGQDFHEQYF

d_call: NA
clone_size: medium-sized
v_call: TRBV2
j_call: TRBJ1-4
cdr3_nt: TGTGCCAGCAGGATCATACAGGGTGAAAAACTGTTTTTT
cdr3_aa: CASRIIQGEKLFF

d_call: TRBD2
clone_size: NA
v_call: TRBV11-2
j_call: TRBJ2-7
cdr3_nt: TGTGCCAGCAGCTACGCTAGCGGGAGATTGGGCGAGCAGTACTTC
cdr3_aa: CASSYASGRLGEQYF

d_call: NA
clone_size: NA
v_call: TRBV9
j_call: TRBJ2-1
cdr3_nt: TGTGCCAGCAGCGTAGGGGACCACAATGAGCAGTTCTTC
cdr3_aa: CASSVGDHNEQFF

d_call: NA
clone_size: NA
v_call: TRBV9
j_call: TRBJ2-7
cdr3_nt: TGTGCCAGCAGCAAGGGACCCCACTACGAGCAGTACTTC
cdr3_aa: CASSKGPHYEQYF